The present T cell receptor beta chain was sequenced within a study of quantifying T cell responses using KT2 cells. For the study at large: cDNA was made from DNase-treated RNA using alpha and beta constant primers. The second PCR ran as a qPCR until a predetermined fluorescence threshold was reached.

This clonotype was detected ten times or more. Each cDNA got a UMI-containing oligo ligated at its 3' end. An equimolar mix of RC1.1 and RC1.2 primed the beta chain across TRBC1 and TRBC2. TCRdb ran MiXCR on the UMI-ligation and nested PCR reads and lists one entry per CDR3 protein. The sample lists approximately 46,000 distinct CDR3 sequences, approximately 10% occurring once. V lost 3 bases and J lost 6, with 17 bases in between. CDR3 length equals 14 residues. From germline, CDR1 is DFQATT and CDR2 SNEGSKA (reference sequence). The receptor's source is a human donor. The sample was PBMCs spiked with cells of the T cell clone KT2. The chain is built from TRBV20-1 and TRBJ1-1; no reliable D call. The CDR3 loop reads CSARPGTRLSEAFF. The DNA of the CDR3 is TGCAGTGCTAGGCCGGGCACGAGACTTTCTGAAGCTTTCTTT.